Listed here is a single T cell receptor beta chain. Its antigen remains unknown. The sample comes from a study of cytomegalovirus exposure and HLA in healthy donors. In the PCR, 60 Vbeta and 13 Jbeta primers were used. Some clones are missing from TCRdb's copy, which holds only in-frame ones; the method was immunoSEQ multiplex PCR. The table has fewer than 200,000 clones, 80% to 90% seen once; the top ten hold 2% to 3%. The ends were cut back, 1 base at V and 5 bases at J, with 11 bases in the middle. The CDR3 totals 14 residues. CDR1 and CDR2 from the germline V gene are MNHEY and SMNVEV (reference sequence). General observations from the study: TCR sequences were mostly rare, though some public TCRs occurred in many donors. Versus the approximately 720-donor mean, an Asian-associated ancestry cluster reportedly showed fewer N-insertions in a later analysis. Researchers left out some V segments, among them TRBV6-2 and TRBV6-3, as indistinguishable.

The clonotype was recovered from a man aged 25-45 years in good health and CMV-seropositive. Specimen: PBMCs. J is TRBJ2-5 and V is TRBV27, with D uncertain. Written as DNA, the CDR3 is TGTGCCAGCAGTTTATATGAGGATAGGGAGACCCAGTACTTC. Protein: CASSLYEDRETQYF.